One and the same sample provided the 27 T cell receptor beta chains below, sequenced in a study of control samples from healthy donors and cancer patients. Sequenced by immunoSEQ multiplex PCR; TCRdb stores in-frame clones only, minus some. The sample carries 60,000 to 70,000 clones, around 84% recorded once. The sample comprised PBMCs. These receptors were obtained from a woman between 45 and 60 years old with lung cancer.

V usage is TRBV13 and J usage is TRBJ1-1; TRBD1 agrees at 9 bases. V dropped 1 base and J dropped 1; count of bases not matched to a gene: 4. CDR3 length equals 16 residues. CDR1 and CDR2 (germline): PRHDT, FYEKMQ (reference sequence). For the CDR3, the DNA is TGTGCCAGCAGCTTAGCAGTGGGACAGGGGAACACTGAAGCTTTCTTT. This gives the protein CASSLAVGQGNTEAFF.

CDR3 DNA: TGCGCCAGCAGCCCGGGGGGTCAAGAGACCCAGTACTTC. This translates into CASSPGGQETQYF. V is TRBV5-1 and J is TRBJ2-5; TRBD2 matches at 7 bases. Germline V gene sequence: CDR1 SGHRS, CDR2 YFSETQ. The junction had 2 bases not matched to a gene; V was cut back by 4 bases and J by 2 bases. This CDR3 region has 13 residues.

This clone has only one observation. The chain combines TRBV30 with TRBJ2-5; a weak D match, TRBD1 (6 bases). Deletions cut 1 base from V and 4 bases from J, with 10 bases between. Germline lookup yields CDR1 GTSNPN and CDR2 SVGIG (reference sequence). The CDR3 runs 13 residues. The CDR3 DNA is TGTGCCTGGAGTGACAGGGCTGGAGAGACCCAGTACTTC. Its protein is CAWSDRAGETQYF.

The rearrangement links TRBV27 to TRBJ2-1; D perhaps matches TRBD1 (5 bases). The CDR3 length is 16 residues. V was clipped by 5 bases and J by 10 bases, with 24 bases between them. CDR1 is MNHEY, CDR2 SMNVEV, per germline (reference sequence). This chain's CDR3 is CASSIPRASSVGEQFF. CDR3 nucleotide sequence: TGTGCCAGCAGTATTCCCAGGGCGTCATCAGTAGGGGAGCAGTTCTTC.

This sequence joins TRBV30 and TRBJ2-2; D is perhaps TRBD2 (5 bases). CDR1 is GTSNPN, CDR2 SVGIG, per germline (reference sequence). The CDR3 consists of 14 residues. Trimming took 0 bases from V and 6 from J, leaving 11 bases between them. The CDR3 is CAWSVERAPGELFF. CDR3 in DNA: TGTGCCTGGAGTGTGGAGAGGGCCCCCGGGGAGCTGTTTTTT. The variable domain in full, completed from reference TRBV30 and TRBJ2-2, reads SQTIHQWPATLVQPVGSPLSLECTVEGTSNPNLYWYRQAAGRGLQLLFYSVGIGQISSEVPQNLSASRPQDRQFILSSKKLLLSDSGFYLCAWSVERAPGELFFGEGSRLTVL.

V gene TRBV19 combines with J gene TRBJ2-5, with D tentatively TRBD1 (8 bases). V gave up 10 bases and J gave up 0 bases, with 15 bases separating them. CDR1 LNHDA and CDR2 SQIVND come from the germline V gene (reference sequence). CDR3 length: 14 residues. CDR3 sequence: CATTGGGHQETQYF. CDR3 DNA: TGTGCCACCACAGGGGGAGGGCACCAAGAGACCCAGTACTTC.

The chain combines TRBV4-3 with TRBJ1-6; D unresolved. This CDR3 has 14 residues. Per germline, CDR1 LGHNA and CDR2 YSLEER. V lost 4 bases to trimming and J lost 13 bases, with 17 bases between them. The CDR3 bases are TGCGCCAGCAGCCTAATAATCGGGGAATCTCCCCTCCACTTT. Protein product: CASSLIIGESPLHF.

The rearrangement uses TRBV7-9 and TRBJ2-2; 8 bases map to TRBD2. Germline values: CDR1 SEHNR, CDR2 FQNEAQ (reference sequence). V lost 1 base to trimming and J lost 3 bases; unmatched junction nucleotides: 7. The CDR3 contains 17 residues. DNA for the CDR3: TGTGCCAGCAGCTTAGACCTGAGCGGGGGCTACACCGGGGAGCTGTTTTTT. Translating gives CASSLDLSGGYTGELFF.

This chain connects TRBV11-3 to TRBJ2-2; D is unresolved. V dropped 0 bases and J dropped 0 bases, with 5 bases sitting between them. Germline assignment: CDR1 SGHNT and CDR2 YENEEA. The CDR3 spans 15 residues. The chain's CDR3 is CASSLEGTNTGELFF. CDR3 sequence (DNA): TGTGCCAGCAGCTTAGAGGGGACGAACACCGGGGAGCTGTTTTTT.

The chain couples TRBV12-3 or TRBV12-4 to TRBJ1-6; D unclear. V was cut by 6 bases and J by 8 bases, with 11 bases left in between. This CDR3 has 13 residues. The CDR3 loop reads CASSRTVYSPLHF. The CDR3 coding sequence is TGTGCCAGCAGCCGGACGGTTTATTCACCCCTCCACTTT.

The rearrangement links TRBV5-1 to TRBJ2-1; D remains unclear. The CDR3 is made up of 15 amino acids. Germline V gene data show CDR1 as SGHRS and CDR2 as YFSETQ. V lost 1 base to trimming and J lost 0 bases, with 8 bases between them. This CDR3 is CASSLSQASYNEQFF. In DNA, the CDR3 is TGCGCCAGCAGCTTGAGTCAGGCCTCCTACAATGAGCAGTTCTTC.

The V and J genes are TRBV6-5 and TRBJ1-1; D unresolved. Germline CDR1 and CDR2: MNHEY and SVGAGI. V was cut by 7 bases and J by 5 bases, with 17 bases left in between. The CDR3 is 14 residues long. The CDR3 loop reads CASNSALGGTEAFF. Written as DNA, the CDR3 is TGTGCCAGCAACTCAGCCCTGGGAGGAACTGAAGCTTTCTTT.

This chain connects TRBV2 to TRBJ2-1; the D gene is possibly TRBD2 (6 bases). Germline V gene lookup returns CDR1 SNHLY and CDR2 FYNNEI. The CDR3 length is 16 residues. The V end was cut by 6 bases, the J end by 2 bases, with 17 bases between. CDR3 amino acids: CASREPLTGAYNEQFF. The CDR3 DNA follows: TGTGCCAGCAGGGAACCGCTAACGGGAGCCTACAATGAGCAGTTCTTC.

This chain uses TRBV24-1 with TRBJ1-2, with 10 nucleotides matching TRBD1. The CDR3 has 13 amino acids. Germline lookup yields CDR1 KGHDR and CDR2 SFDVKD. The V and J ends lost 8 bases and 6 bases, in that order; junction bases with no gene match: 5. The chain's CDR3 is CATNTGTGDGYTF. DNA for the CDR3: TGTGCCACCAATACCGGGACAGGGGATGGCTACACCTTC.

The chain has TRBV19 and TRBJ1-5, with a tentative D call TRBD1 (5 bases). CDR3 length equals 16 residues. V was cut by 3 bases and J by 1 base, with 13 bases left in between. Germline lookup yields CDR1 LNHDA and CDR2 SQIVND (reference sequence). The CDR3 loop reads CASSICPGVSNQPQHF. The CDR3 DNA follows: TGTGCCAGTAGTATTTGTCCGGGGGTAAGCAATCAGCCCCAGCATTTT.

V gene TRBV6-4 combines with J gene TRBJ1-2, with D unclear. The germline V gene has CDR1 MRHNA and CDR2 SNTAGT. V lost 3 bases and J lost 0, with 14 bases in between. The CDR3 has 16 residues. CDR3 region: CASSERHEATNYGYTF. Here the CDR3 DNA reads TGTGCCAGCAGTGAGCGGCATGAGGCGACTAACTATGGCTACACCTTC.

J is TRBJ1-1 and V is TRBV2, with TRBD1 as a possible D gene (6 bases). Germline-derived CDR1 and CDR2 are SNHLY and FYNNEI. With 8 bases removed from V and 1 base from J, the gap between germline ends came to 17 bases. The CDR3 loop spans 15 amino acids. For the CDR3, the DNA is TGTGCCAGCGGACCTCAAATGACAGGGAACACTGAAGCTTTCTTT. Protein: CASGPQMTGNTEAFF.

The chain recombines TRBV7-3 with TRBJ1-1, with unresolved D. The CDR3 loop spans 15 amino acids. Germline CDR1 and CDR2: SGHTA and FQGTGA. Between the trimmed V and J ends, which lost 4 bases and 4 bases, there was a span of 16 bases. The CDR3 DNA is TGTGCCAGCAGCTCCCTGGGTGTTGTAGGCACTGAAGCTTTCTTT. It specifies CASSSLGVVGTEAFF.

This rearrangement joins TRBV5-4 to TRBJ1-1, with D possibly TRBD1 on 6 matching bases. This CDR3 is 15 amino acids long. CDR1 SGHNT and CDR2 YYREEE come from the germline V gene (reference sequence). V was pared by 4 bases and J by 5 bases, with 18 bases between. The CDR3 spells CASSPASRGDTEAFF. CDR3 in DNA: TGTGCCAGCAGCCCGGCTTCCAGGGGAGATACTGAAGCTTTCTTT.

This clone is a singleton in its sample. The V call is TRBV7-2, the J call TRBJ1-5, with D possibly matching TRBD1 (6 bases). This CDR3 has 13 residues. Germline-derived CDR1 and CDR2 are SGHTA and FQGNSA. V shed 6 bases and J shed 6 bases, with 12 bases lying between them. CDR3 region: CASSTGLGQPQHF. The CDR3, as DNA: TGTGCCAGCAGTACAGGGTTAGGTCAGCCCCAGCATTTT.

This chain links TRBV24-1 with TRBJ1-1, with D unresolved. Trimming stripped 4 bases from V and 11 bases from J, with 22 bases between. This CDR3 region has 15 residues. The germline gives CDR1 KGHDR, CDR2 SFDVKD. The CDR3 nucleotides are TGTGCCACCAGTGACCCGACTATTCCTGACGGGTACGCTTTCTTT. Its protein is CATSDPTIPDGYAFF.

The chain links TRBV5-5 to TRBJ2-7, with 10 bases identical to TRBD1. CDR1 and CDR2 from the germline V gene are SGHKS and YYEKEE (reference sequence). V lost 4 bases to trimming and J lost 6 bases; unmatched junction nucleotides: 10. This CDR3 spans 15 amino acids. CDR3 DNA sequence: TGTGCCAGCAGCCGCTCAGCGACAGGGGGCCCCGAGCAGTACTTC. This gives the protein CASSRSATGGPEQYF.

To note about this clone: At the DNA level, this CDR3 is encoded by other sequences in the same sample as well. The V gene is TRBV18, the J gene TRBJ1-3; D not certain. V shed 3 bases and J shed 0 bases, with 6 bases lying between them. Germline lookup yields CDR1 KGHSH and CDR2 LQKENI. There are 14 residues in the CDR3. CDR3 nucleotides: TGTGCCAGCTCACCGGGGTCCTCTGGAAACACCATATATTTT. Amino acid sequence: CASSPGSSGNTIYF.

Here the CDR3 reads CASSPRAYNTEAFF. The CDR3 DNA is TGTGCCAGCAGCCCCCGAGCGTACAACACTGAAGCTTTCTTT. The rearrangement joins TRBV5-5 to TRBJ1-1; D not certain. V lost 4 bases to trimming and J lost 2 bases, with 12 bases between them. The CDR3 has 14 residues. CDR1 is SGHKS, CDR2 YYEKEE, per germline (reference sequence).

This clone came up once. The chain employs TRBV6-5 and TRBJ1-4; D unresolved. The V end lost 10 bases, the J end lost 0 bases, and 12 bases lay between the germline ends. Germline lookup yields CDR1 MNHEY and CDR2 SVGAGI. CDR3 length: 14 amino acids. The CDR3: CATTDPATNEKLFF. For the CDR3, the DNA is TGTGCCACCACGGATCCTGCAACTAATGAAAAACTGTTTTTT.

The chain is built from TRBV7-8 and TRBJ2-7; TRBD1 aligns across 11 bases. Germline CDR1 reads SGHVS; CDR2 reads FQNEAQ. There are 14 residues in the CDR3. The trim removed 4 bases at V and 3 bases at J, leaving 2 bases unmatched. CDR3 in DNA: TGTGCCAGCAGCTCCGGGACAGGGGGCTACGAGCAGTACTTC. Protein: CASSSGTGGYEQYF.

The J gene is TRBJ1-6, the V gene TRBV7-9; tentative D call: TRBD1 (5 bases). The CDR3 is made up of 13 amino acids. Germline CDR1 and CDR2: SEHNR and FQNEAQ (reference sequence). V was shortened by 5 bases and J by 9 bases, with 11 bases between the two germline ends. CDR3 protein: CASSRSGGSPLHF. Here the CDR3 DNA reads TGTGCCAGCAGCCGATCCGGGGGTTCACCCCTCCACTTT.